These 5 T cell receptor delta chains share one sample of origin, sequenced in a study of gamma-delta chains in newborns, infants, children (dated by TCRdb to the late 2010s). TCRdb lists the instrument as Illumina MiSeq. Clone calls in TCRdb were regenerated from the public reads with CATT, after which identical DNA sequences shared one row. For this sample the table gives roughly 4,300 delta-chain clones, of which more than 5% were detected only once. The leading ten clones occupy approximately 15% of the sample. Sequenced material: blood. The receptors come from a child who was a newborn, infant or young child, either healthy, febrile or measles-vaccinated (not recorded which).

Remarks on this clone: The sample holds other DNA sequences that translate to the same CDR3. The chain couples TRDV2 to TRDJ3, with a weak D call TRDD3 (6 bases). Trimming took off 1 base at V and 0 bases at J, with 15 bases between the two ends. This CDR3 comprises 19 residues. Per germline, CDR1 GEAIGNYY and CDR2 EKD. The chain's CDR3 is CACDTGGYPSSWDTRQMFF. CDR3 in DNA: TGTGCCTGTGACACTGGGGGGTACCCCAGCTCCTGGGACACCCGACAGATGTTTTTC.

This clone has more than one count but fewer than ten. CDR3 in DNA: TGTGCCTGTGACAAAGTACTGGGGGATAACTCCTGGGACACCCGACAGATGTTTTTC. This gives the protein CACDKVLGDNSWDTRQMFF. The genes are TRDV2 and TRDJ3; 11 positions match TRDD3. Trimming took 2 bases from V and 0 from J; bases not matched to a gene: 5. The germline V gene has CDR1 GEAIGNYY and CDR2 EKD. CDR3 size: 19 residues.

In this sample, this clone turned up a few times. The chain joins TRDV2 to TRDJ3; 8 bases map to TRDD3. Unmatched junction bases numbered 13, after V lost 1 base and J lost 3 bases. This CDR3 is built from 20 residues. Per the germline V gene, CDR1 is GEAIGNYY and CDR2 is EKD. The CDR3 region has the DNA TGTGCCTGTGACACAGTACTGGGGGCCACGCACGACTGGGACACCCGACAGATGTTTTTC. Protein sequence: CACDTVLGATHDWDTRQMFF.

The V call is TRDV1, the J call TRDJ2; D gene unclear. From germline, CDR1 is TSWWSYY and CDR2 QGS. Trimming stripped 1 base from V and 3 bases from J, with 18 bases between. This CDR3 comprises 18 residues. The CDR3 here is CALGEHAGLSRLTAQLFF. CDR3 DNA: TGTGCTCTTGGGGAACACGCGGGTCTCTCGAGACTGACAGCACAACTCTTCTTT.

To note about this clone: The junction departs from germline at one end; a sequencing error may be responsible. The rearrangement joins TRDV2 to TRDJ3; 11 bases agree with TRDD3. This CDR3 has 15 residues. Per the germline V gene, CDR1 is GEAIGNYY and CDR2 is EKD. The chain's CDR3 is CACDATGGYPRQTFF. The CDR3 nucleotides are TGTGCCTGTGACGCTACTGGGGGATATCCCCGACAGACGTTTTTC.